This passage covers 8 T cell receptor beta chains from one sample sequenced in a study of cytomegalovirus exposure and HLA in healthy donors. The primer mix had 60 Vbeta and 13 Jbeta primers. TCRdb's copy holds only in-frame clones and misses some; the assay was immunoSEQ multiplex PCR. This sample carries about 130,000 clones, just under 75% of them seen once, and the ten largest clones take about 4.3%. Sequenced sample: PBMCs. The receptors here all came from a man aged 55 to 70 in good health and CMV-seropositive.

This clone was seen a few times. The chain carries TRBV2 and TRBJ1-1; D not resolved. Germline CDR1 SNHLY, CDR2 FYNNEI. The CDR3 is 14 residues long. V gave up 1 base and J gave up 1 base, with 7 bases separating them. This CDR3 is CASSEGRRNTEAFF. The CDR3 region has the DNA TGTGCCAGCAGTGAAGGGAGACGGAACACTGAAGCTTTCTTT.

This chain links TRBV5-1 with TRBJ2-3; D gene ambiguous. The CDR3 is made up of 12 amino acids. V lost 4 bases, J lost 2 bases, and 5 bases lay in between. Germline V gene lookup returns CDR1 SGHRS and CDR2 YFSETQ. CDR3 residues: CASSTPTDTQYF. The DNA of the CDR3 is TGCGCCAGCAGCACTCCCACAGATACGCAGTATTTT.

CDR3 sequence reads: CAISESTAYGYTF. DNA for the CDR3: TGTGCCATCAGTGAGTCGACAGCCTATGGCTACACCTTC. The chain has TRBV10-3 and TRBJ1-2; tentatively, D is TRBD1 (5 bases). Trimming shortened V by 0 bases and J by 4 bases, and 6 bases separated the two germline ends. In germline, CDR1 is ENHRY, CDR2 SYGVKD. CDR3 length equals 13 residues.

The rearrangement uses TRBV6-4 and TRBJ2-1, with D unresolved. Germline V gene data show CDR1 as MRHNA and CDR2 as SNTAGT. Trimming pared 2 bases from V and 2 bases from J, leaving 7 bases between. This CDR3 has 14 amino acids. CDR3 loop: CASSDPAAYNEQFF. The CDR3 DNA reads TGTGCCAGCAGTGACCCCGCGGCCTACAATGAGCAGTTCTTC.

This clone occurred a few times. The J gene is TRBJ1-1, the V gene TRBV2; possible D gene TRBD1, 5 bases. In germline, CDR1 is SNHLY, CDR2 FYNNEI. This CDR3 spans 15 amino acids. V lost 2 bases and J 4 bases, leaving 14 bases between the germline ends. CDR3: CASSELREGRTEAFF. In DNA, the CDR3 is TGTGCCAGCAGTGAATTAAGGGAGGGGCGCACTGAAGCTTTCTTT.

The rearrangement links TRBV5-1 to TRBJ2-1; a possible D gene is TRBD2 (6 bases). CDR1 and CDR2 from the germline V gene are SGHRS and YFSETQ. This CDR3 is built from 15 residues. V lost 5 bases, J lost 4 bases, and 16 bases lay in between. The DNA for the CDR3 is TGCGCCAGCAGTGAGTGGGACTTGATATACAATGAGCAGTTCTTC. It encodes CASSEWDLIYNEQFF.

A single count supports this clone. This chain joins TRBV5-1 and TRBJ2-3; 7 bases line up with TRBD1. The ends lost 4 bases at V and 6 bases at J; junction bases unmatched: 8. This CDR3 is built from 14 residues. Germline V gene sequence: CDR1 SGHRS, CDR2 YFSETQ. Written as DNA, the CDR3 is TGCGCCAGCAGCCTAGGGACAGAGGTTGATACGCAGTATTTT. Protein: CASSLGTEVDTQYF.

CDR3 DNA: TGTGCCAGCAGGACCGACAGAAACACTGAAGCTTTCTTT. This gives the protein CASRTDRNTEAFF. V gene TRBV2 combines with J gene TRBJ1-1; D possibly corresponds to TRBD1 (5 bases). The CDR3 totals 13 residues. Trimming took 6 bases from V and 2 from J, leaving 10 bases between them. Looked up from germline, CDR1 is SNHLY and CDR2 is FYNNEI.